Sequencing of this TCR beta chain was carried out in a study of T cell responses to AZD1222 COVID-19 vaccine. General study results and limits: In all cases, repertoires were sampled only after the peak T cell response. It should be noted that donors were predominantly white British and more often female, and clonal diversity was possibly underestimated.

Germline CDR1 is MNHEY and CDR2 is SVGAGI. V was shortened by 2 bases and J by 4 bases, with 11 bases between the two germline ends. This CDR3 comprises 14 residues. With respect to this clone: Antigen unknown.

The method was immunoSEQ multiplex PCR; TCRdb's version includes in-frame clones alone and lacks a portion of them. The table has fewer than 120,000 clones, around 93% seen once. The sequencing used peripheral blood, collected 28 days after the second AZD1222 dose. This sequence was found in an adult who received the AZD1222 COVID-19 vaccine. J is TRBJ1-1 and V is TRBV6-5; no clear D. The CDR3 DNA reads TGTGCCAGCAGTTACGCTCCAGAAGGCACTGAAGCTTTCTTT. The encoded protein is CASSYAPEGTEAFF.